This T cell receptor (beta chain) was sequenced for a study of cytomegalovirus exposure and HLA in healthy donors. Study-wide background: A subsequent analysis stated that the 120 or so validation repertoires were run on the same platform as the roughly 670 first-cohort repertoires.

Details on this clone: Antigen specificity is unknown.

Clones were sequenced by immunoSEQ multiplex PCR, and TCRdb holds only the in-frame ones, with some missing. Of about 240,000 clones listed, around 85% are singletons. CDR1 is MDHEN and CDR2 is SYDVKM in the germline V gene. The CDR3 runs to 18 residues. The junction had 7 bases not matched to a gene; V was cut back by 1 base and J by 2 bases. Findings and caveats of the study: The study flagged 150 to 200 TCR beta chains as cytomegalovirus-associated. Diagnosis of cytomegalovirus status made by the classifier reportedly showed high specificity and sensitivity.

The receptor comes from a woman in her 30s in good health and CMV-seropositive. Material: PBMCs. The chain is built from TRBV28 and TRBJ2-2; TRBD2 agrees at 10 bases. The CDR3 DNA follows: TGTGCCAGCAGTTTATTGCCCGGGACTAGCGATAACACCGGGGAGCTGTTTTTT. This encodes CASSLLPGTSDNTGELFF.